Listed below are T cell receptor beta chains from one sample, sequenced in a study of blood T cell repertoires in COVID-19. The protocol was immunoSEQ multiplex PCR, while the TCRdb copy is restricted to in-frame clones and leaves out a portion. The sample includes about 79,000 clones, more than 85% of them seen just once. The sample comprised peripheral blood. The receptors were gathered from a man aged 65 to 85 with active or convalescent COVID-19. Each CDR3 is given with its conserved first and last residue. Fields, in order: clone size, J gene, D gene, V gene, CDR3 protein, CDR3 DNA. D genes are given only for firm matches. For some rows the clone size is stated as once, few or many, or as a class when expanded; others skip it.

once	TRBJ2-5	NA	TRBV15	CATSRLSSWTEDQETQYF	TGTGCCACCAGCAGACTATCTTCGTGGACAGAGGACCAAGAGACCCAGTACTTC
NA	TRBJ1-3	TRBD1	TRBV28	CASSSPGTVSGNTIYF	TGTGCCAGCAGTTCCCCCGGGACAGTCTCTGGAAACACCATATATTTT
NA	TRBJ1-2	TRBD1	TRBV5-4	CASSGWDSNYGYTF	TGTGCCAGCAGCGGGTGGGACAGCAACTATGGCTACACCTTC
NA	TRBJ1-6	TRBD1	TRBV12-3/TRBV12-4	CASSRDRLALHF	TGTGCCAGCAGCAGGGACAGGCTGGCCCTCCACTTT
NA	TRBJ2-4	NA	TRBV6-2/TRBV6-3	CASSLTRIYIQYF	TGTGCCAGCAGTCTGACGCGGATATACATTCAGTACTTC
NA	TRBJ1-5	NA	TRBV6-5	CASSKYHINQPQHF	TGTGCCAGCAGTAAATATCACATAAATCAGCCCCAGCATTTT
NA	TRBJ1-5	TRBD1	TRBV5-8	CASSFRQGATSNQPQHF	TGTGCCAGCAGCTTCAGGCAGGGGGCGACTAGCAATCAGCCCCAGCATTTT
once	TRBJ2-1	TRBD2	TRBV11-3	CASSSTSGIYNEQFF	TGTGCCAGCAGCTCCACTAGCGGGATCTACAATGAGCAGTTCTTC
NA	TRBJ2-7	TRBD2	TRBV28	CASRAGLGEQYF	TGTGCCAGCAGAGCGGGACTGGGCGAGCAGTACTTC
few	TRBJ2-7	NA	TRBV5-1	CASTGWGSYEQYF	TGCGCCAGCACAGGGTGGGGATCCTACGAGCAGTACTTC
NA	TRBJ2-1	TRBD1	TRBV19	CASSIPLSPGTGLFF	TGTGCCAGTAGTATCCCACTCTCGCCCGGGACAGGGCTGTTCTTC
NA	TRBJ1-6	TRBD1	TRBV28	CASSRGTALRGAYNSPLHF	TGTGCCAGCAGTCGGGGGACAGCATTAAGGGGCGCCTATAATTCACCCCTCCACTTT
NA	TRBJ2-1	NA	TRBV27	CASRGLSSSYNEQFF	TGTGCCAGCAGGGGACTCTCCTCTTCCTACAATGAGCAGTTCTTC
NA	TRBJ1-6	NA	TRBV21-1	CASSKAQASGDSPLHF	TGTGCCAGCAGCAAAGCGCAGGCCTCCGGCGATTCACCCCTCCACTTT
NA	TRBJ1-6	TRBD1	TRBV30	CAWSSRGQGYSPLHF	TGTGCCTGGAGTTCCCGGGGACAGGGTTATTCACCCCTCCACTTT
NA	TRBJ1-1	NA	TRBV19	CAVGRVGGTEAFF	TGTGCCGTAGGACGGGTGGGAGGCACTGAAGCTTTCTTT
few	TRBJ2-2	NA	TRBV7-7	CASSSGLNTGELFF	TGTGCTAGCAGCTCCGGACTAAACACCGGGGAGCTGTTTTTT
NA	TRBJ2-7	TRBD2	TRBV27	CASSRDYLIYEQYF	TGTGCCAGCAGCCGGGACTACCTAATCTACGAGCAGTACTTC
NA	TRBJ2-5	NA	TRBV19	CASTPTGGKTQYF	TGTGCCAGTACCCCTACTGGAGGAAAGACCCAGTACTTC
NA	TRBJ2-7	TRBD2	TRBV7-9	CASRFEREGSYEQYF	TGTGCCAGCAGATTCGAGCGGGAAGGCTCCTACGAGCAGTACTTC
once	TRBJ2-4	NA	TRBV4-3	CASSQTTLRDIQYF	TGCGCCAGCAGCCAAACTACCCTCCGGGACATTCAGTACTTC
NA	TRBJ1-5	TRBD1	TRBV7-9	CASSFDRGGNQPQHF	TGTGCCAGCAGCTTCGACAGGGGCGGCAATCAGCCCCAGCATTTT
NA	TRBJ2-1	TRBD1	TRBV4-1	CASSHVGTATFNEQFF	TGCGCCAGCAGCCATGTCGGGACAGCCACTTTCAATGAGCAGTTCTTC
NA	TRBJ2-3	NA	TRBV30	CAWRKGWADTQYF	TGTGCCTGGAGGAAGGGGTGGGCAGATACGCAGTATTTT
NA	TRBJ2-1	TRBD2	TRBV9	CASSVEGLAGSNEQFF	TGTGCCAGCAGCGTAGAAGGGTTAGCGGGAAGCAATGAGCAGTTCTTC
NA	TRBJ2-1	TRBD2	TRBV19	CASSIRTSGFYNEQFF	TGTGCCAGTAGTATACGGACTAGCGGATTCTACAATGAGCAGTTCTTC
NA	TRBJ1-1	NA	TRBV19	CATSWAGITVTEAFF	TGTGCCACCTCCTGGGCAGGCATTACGGTCACTGAAGCTTTCTTT
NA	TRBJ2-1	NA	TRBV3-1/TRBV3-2	CASSQVGLGSNEQFF	TGTGCCAGCAGCCAAGTCGGGCTCGGGAGCAATGAGCAGTTCTTC
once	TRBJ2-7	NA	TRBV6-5	CASSFERSYEQYF	TGTGCCAGCAGTTTCGAGCGCTCCTACGAGCAGTACTTC
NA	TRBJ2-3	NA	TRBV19	CASSRTPQGSTDTQYF	TGTGCCAGTAGCCGCACCCCACAGGGCAGCACAGATACGCAGTATTTT
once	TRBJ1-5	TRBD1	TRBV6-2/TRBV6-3	CASSRDSNQPQHF	TGTGCCAGCAGTCGGGACAGTAATCAGCCCCAGCATTTT
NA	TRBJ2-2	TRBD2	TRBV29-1	CSAGLASTGELFF	TGCAGCGCCGGACTAGCGAGCACCGGGGAGCTGTTTTTT
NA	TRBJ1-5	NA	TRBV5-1	CASSLGAGVWPQHF	TGCGCCAGCAGCTTAGGGGCAGGCGTTTGGCCCCAGCATTTT
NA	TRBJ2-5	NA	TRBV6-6	CASRTTGETQYF	TGTGCCAGCAGAACTACGGGAGAGACCCAGTACTTC
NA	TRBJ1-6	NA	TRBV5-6	CASSPGTKLSSYNSPLHF	TGTGCCAGCAGCCCCGGGACAAAACTGAGCTCCTATAATTCACCCCTCCACTTT
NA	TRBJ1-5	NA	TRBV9	CASTLDRENQPQHF	TGTGCCAGCACCCTAGACAGAGAAAATCAGCCCCAGCATTTT
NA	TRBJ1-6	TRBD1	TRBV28	CASRDRANSPLHF	TGTGCCAGCCGGGACAGGGCCAATTCACCCCTCCACTTT
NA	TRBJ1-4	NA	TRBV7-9	CASSSDFGANEKLFF	TGTGCCAGCAGCTCGGACTTCGGGGCTAATGAAAAACTGTTTTTT
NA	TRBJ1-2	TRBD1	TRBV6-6	CASRIFGTGYGYTF	TGTGCCAGCAGGATCTTCGGGACAGGTTATGGCTACACCTTC
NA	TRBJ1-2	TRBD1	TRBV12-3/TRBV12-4	CASGTAGYTF	TGTGCCAGCGGGACAGCCGGCTACACCTTC
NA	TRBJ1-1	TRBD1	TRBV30	CAWTNLLPGQGFVITEAFF	TGTGCCTGGACAAACCTTCTCCCGGGACAGGGATTCGTGATCACTGAAGCTTTCTTT
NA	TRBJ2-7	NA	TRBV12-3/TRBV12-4	CASSLGSYEQYF	TGTGCCAGCAGTTTAGGCAGCTACGAGCAGTACTTC
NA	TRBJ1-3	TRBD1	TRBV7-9	CASTDSRDSFSGNTIYF	TGTGCCAGCACCGACTCGAGGGACAGCTTCTCTGGAAACACCATATATTTT
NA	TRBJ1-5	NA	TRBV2	CASSGAGLQPQHF	TGTGCCAGCAGTGGGGCAGGGTTGCAGCCCCAGCATTTT
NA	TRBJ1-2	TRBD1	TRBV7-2	CASSDRGTLINYGYTF	TGTGCCAGCAGTGACAGGGGGACACTCATTAACTATGGCTACACCTTC
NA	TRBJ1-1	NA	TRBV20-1	CSASAGPSTEAFF	TGCAGTGCTAGTGCAGGGCCGAGTACTGAAGCTTTCTTT
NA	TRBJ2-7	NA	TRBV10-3	CAISGTASSYEQYF	TGTGCCATCAGTGGTACAGCCTCCTCCTACGAGCAGTACTTC
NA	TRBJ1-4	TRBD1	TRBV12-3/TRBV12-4	CASRPSGQVLLFF	TGTGCCAGCAGACCCAGCGGACAGGTTCTACTGTTTTTT
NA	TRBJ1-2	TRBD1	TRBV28	CASSLRDRGNYGYTF	TGTGCCAGCAGCCTCCGGGACAGGGGCAACTATGGCTACACCTTC
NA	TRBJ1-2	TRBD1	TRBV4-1	CASSQNTLGQGVGYGYTF	TGCGCCAGCAGCCAGAATACCTTGGGACAGGGGGTAGGATATGGCTACACCTTC
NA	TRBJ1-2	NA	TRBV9	CASSVNTGNYGYTF	TGTGCCAGCAGCGTTAATACAGGGAACTATGGCTACACCTTC
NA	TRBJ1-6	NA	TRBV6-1	CASSEEGNSPLHF	TGTGCCAGCAGTGAAGAGGGGAATTCACCCCTCCACTTT
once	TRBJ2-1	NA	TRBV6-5	CASSNSRRGEQFF	TGTGCCAGCAGTAACTCTAGACGGGGTGAGCAGTTCTTC
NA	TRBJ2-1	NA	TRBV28	CASRGSSYNEQFF	TGTGCCAGCAGGGGGAGCTCCTACAATGAGCAGTTCTTC